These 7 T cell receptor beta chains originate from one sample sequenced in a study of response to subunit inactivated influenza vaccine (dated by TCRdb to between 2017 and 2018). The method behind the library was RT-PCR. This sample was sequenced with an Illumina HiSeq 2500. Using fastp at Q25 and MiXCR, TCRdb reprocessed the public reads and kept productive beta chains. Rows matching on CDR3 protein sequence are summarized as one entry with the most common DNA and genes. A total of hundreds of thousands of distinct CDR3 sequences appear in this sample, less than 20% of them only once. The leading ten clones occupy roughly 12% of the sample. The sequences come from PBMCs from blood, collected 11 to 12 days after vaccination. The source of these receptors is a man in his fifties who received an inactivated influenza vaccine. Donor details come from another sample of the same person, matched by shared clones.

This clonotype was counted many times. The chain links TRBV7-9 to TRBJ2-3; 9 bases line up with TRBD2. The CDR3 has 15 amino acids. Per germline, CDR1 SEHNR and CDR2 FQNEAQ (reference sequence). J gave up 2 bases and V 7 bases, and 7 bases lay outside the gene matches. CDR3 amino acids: CASTKGLAHTDTQYF. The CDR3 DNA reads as TGTGCCAGCACGAAGGGACTAGCCCACACAGATACGCAGTATTTT.

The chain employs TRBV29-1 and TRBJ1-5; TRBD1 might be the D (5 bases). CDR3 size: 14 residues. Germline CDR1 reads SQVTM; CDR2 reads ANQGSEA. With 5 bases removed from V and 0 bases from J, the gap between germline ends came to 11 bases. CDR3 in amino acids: CSVQTASSNQPQHF. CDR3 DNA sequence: TGCAGCGTTCAGACAGCAAGTAGCAATCAGCCCCAGCATTTT.

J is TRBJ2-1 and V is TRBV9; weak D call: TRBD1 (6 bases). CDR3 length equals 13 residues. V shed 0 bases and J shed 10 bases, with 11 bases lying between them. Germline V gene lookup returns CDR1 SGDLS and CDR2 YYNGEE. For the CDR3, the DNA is TGTGCCAGCAGCGTAGTCCAGGGGAAAGAGCAGTTCTTC. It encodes CASSVVQGKEQFF.

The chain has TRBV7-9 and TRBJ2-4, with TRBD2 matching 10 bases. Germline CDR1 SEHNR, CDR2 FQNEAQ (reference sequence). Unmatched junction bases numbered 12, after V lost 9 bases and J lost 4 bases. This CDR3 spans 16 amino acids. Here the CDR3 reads CARGPGPSGSKNIQYF. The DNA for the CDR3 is TGTGCCAGGGGCCCCGGGCCTAGCGGGAGTAAAAACATTCAGTACTTC.

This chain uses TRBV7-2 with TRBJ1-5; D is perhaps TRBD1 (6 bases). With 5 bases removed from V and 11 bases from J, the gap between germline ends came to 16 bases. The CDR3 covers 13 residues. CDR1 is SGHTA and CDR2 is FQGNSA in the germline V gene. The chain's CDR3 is CASSTGTPGTQHF. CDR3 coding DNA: TGTGCCAGCAGCACCGGGACACCCGGAACCCAGCATTTT. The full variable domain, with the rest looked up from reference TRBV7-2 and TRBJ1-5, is GAGVSQSPSNKVTEKGKDVELRCDPISGHTALYWYRQSLGQGLEFLIYFQGNSAPDKSGLPSDRFSAERTGGSVSTLTIQRTQQEDSAVYLCASSTGTPGTQHFGDGTRLSIL.

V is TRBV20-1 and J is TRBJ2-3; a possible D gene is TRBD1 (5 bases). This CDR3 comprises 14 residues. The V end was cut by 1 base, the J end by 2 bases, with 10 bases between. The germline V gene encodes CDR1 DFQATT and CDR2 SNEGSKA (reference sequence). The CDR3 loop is CSARARQYTDTQYF. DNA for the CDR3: TGCAGTGCTAGAGCAAGACAGTACACAGATACGCAGTATTTT.

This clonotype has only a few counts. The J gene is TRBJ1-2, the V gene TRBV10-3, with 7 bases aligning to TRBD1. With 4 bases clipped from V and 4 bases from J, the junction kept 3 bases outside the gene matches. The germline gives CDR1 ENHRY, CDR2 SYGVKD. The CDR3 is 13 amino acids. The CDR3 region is CAISGGQVYGYTF. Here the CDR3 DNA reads TGTGCCATCAGTGGCGGACAGGTCTATGGCTACACCTTC.